This T cell receptor (beta chain) was identified in a study of early T cells in non-severe SARS-CoV-2 infection. Overall study: RNA in bulk from unsorted whole blood was sequenced, and chains were unpaired.

Each cDNA molecule carried a unique molecular identifier. TCRdb re-analysed the 5' RACE reads in MiXCR, keeping a single row per CDR3 protein. The sample includes about 40,000 distinct CDR3 sequences, roughly 7.9% of them seen just once. In regard to this clonotype: The antigen remains undetermined.

The germline CDR1 and CDR2 sequences are SQVTM and ANQGSEA. The CDR3 contains 13 residues. V lost 5 bases and J lost 3, with 13 bases in between. Study-level findings and limits: VDJdb-based annotation leaned toward anti-spike CD8 responses and missed private and CD4 specificities.

This rearrangement joins TRBV29-1 to TRBJ1-2; TRBD1 might be the D (6 bases). The starting material was whole blood, obtained at baseline. This TCR derives from an adult who was a healthcare worker with PCR-confirmed SARS-CoV-2 infection or an uninfected control (not recorded which). CDR3 loop: CSVTGNPYYGYTF. The DNA of the CDR3 is TGCAGCGTTACAGGGAACCCTTACTATGGCTACACCTTC. The variable domain in full, completed from reference TRBV29-1 and TRBJ1-2, reads SAVISQKPSRDICQRGTSLTIQCQVDSQVTMMFWYRQQPGQSLTLIATANQGSEATYESGFVIDKFPISRPNLTFSTLTVSNMSPEDSSIYLCSVTGNPYYGYTFGSGTRLTVV.